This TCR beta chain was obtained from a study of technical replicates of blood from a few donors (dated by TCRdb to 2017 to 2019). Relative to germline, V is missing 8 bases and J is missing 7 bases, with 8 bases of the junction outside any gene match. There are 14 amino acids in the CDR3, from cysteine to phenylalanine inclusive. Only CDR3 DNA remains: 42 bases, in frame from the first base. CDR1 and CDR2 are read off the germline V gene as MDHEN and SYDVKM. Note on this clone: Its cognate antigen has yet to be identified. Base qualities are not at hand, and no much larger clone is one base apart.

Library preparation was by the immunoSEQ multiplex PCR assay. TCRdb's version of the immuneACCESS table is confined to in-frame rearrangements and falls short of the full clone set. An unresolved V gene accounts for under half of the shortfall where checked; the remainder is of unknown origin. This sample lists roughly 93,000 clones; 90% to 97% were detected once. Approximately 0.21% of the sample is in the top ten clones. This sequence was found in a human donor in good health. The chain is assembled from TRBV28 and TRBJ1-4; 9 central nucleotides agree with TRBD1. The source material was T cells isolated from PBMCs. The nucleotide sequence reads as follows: TGTGCCAGCCTAGACACAGGGGGCACTGAAAAACTGTTTTTT. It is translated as CASLDTGGTEKLFF.